These T cell receptor beta chains were read from a single sample in a study of T cells in tuberculosis. Sequencing was performed with immunoSEQ multiplex PCR; in TCRdb, only in-frame clones are kept and a portion is missing. The table lists about 35,000 clones, about 90% of them singletons. This specimen consisted of PBMCs, obtained at tuberculosis diagnosis. Every receptor here comes from an adult with tuberculosis. Both conserved end residues are part of each CDR3. D genes are given only for firm matches. A clone size is listed for some rows: how often the clone was seen (once, few, many), or a class if it is expanded.

cdr3_aa cdr3_nt v_call d_call j_call clone_size
CATSGGGNQETQYF TGTGCCACCTCGGGGGGGGGCAACCAAGAGACCCAGTACTTC TRBV6-5 TRBD2 TRBJ2-5 NA
CASLSGRGVGYTF TGTGCCAGCCTTTCGGGCAGGGGAGTCGGCTACACCTTC TRBV6-5 NA TRBJ1-2 once
CSVYTSGRSEQYF TGCAGCGTTTACACTAGCGGGAGGAGCGAGCAGTACTTC TRBV29-1 TRBD2 TRBJ2-7 NA
CASSFGRWDREADTQYF TGTGCCAGCAGTTTCGGGAGATGGGACAGGGAGGCAGATACGCAGTATTTT TRBV28 TRBD1 TRBJ2-3 NA
CATSTPGGDSRGPQHF TGTGCCACCAGCACCCCGGGGGGGGACAGCCGTGGGCCCCAGCATTTT TRBV15 TRBD1 TRBJ1-5 NA
CASSQDGSVLVVGYTF TGCGCCAGCAGCCAAGATGGTTCCGTATTAGTAGTTGGCTACACCTTC TRBV4-1 NA TRBJ1-2 NA
CASRSVPNTEAFF TGTGCCAGCAGGTCCGTCCCGAACACTGAAGCTTTCTTT TRBV7-2 NA TRBJ1-1 NA
CSVHNLPRKANYGYTF TGCAGCGTCCACAACCTGCCCCGTAAAGCTAACTATGGCTACACCTTC TRBV29-1 NA TRBJ1-2 NA
CASSWGGSGRNTGELFF TGCGCCAGCAGCTGGGGAGGTAGCGGGAGAAACACCGGGGAGCTGTTTTTT TRBV5-1 TRBD2 TRBJ2-2 NA
CSVDGGSYNEQFF TGCAGCGTTGATGGCGGCTCCTACAATGAGCAGTTCTTC TRBV29-1 NA TRBJ2-1 few
CASSLTSGRTYEQYF TGTGCCAGCAGCTTAACTAGCGGGAGAACCTACGAGCAGTACTTC TRBV7-9 TRBD2 TRBJ2-7 NA
CASSQDRGQGGETQYF TGCGCCAGCAGCCAAGATCGGGGACAGGGTGGCGAGACCCAGTACTTC TRBV4-1 TRBD1 TRBJ2-5 NA
CASSVDSGGDGYTF TGTGCCAGCAGCGTAGATTCAGGGGGCGATGGCTACACCTTC TRBV9 TRBD1 TRBJ1-2 once
CASSFSEYQPQHF TGTGCCAGCAGTTTCAGTGAATATCAGCCCCAGCATTTT TRBV28 NA TRBJ1-5 NA
CASSLRLAGGGETQYF TGTGCCAGCAGCTTACGACTAGCGGGAGGAGGGGAGACCCAGTACTTC TRBV11-3 TRBD2 TRBJ2-5 NA
CASSASGTGKIASYEQYF TGTGCCAGCAGTGCATCCGGGACAGGGAAGATCGCCTCCTACGAGCAGTACTTC TRBV6-1 TRBD1 TRBJ2-7 NA